This T cell receptor delta chain comes out of a study of gamma-delta T cells after stem cell transplantation. TCRdb reanalysed the RT-PCR reads with CATT. This table holds about 2,600 delta-chain clones, around 23% found once. Relative to its sample, this clone is medium-sized. The specimen was gamma-delta T cells. This clonotype was sampled from a human donor. It is not recorded whose cells these are; they may come from a transplant donor.

The CDR3 is CACDVLGDSEYTDKLIF. The CDR3, as DNA: TGTGCCTGTGACGTACTGGGGGACTCTGAGTACACCGATAAACTCATCTTT. This chain uses TRDV2 with TRDJ1; 9 bases match TRDD3. The CDR3 runs to 17 residues. V shed 3 bases and J 0 bases; nucleotides not matched to a gene: 10. Per the germline V gene, CDR1 is GEAIGNYY and CDR2 is EKD.